The 16 T cell receptor beta chains presented below share a single source sample, sequenced in a study of blood T cell repertoires in COVID-19 (dated by TCRdb to the early 2020s). Library generation was performed with the immunoSEQ multiplex PCR assay. Entries here come from immuneACCESS through TCRdb and include only in-frame sequences with V and J called. Some clones fail to appear in such tables; in the studies checked, an unresolved V gene covers under half of the shortfall, and the cause of the remainder is unknown. This sample is represented by about 410,000 clones; over 75% of them were singletons. Roughly 1.4% of the sample goes to the ten largest clones. The specimen sequenced was peripheral blood. These receptors originate from a middle-aged woman with COVID-19, enrolled during active disease.

This clone was detected only a few times. The chain recombines TRBV7-9 with TRBJ2-5; 8 bases map to TRBD2. V trimming: 4 bases; J trimming: 10 bases; junction bases outside the gene matches: 23. The CDR3 consists of 18 residues. The germline V gene has CDR1 SEHNR and CDR2 FQNEAQ (reference sequence). CDR3 bases: TGTGCCAGCAGCTCCGGAGTAGCGGGAAGGGGACCAAGAGATAGCCAGTACTTC. It translates to CASSSGVAGRGPRDSQYF.

This clone appeared a single time. This chain links TRBV6-4 with TRBJ2-5, with TRBD2 matching 7 bases. This CDR3 has 15 amino acids. The germline V gene has CDR1 MRHNA and CDR2 SNTAGT. The V segment lost 6 bases and the J segment 4 bases; nucleotides outside the gene matches: 11. In nucleotides, the CDR3 is TGTGCCAGCAGCCCCCAGGGAGGGGCGGGAGAGACCCAGTACTTC. This sequence encodes CASSPQGGAGETQYF.

The chain uses TRBV9 and TRBJ1-1; D might be TRBD1 (5 bases). V shed 2 bases and J shed 3 bases, with 11 bases lying between them. The germline CDR1 and CDR2 sequences are SGDLS and YYNGEE. The CDR3 is 14 amino acids. CDR3 amino acids: CASSVRATDTEAFF. The CDR3, as DNA: TGTGCCAGCAGCGTCAGGGCAACGGACACTGAAGCTTTCTTT.

This clone occurred a few times. V is TRBV27 and J is TRBJ1-1, with unresolved D. Germline CDR1 and CDR2: MNHEY and SMNVEV (reference sequence). V gave up 6 bases and J gave up 1 base, with 12 bases separating them. This CDR3 is 14 amino acids long. The CDR3 nucleotides read TGTGCCAGCAGCTTCTCGGAGGCGAACACTGAAGCTTTCTTT. Protein: CASSFSEANTEAFF.

The V and J genes are TRBV2 and TRBJ1-1; TRBD1 might be the D (5 bases). V shed 6 bases and J shed 13 bases, with 24 bases lying between them. The length of the CDR3 is 14 residues. Germline loops: CDR1 SNHLY, CDR2 FYNNEI. The chain's CDR3 is CASRSQGLVDVGFF. The DNA of the CDR3 is TGTGCCAGCAGGAGTCAGGGCCTTGTTGACGTGGGTTTCTTT.

The chain joins TRBV27 to TRBJ2-5, with 9 positions matching TRBD1. V shed 5 bases, J shed 5 bases, and the junction held 3 bases outside the gene matches. This CDR3 has 13 residues. Germline values: CDR1 MNHEY, CDR2 SMNVEV (reference sequence). The CDR3 spells CASSTGGWETQYF. CDR3 nucleotides: TGTGCCAGCAGTACAGGGGGCTGGGAGACCCAGTACTTC.

J is TRBJ2-1 and V is TRBV28; 14 nucleotides line up with TRBD2. Germline CDR1 reads MDHEN; CDR2 reads SYDVKM. The CDR3 covers 17 residues. Trimming removed 4 bases from V and 8 bases from J; junction bases left unmatched: 10. The CDR3, as DNA: TGTGCCAGCAGTTCGTACACCGGGACTAGCGGGAGCCATGAGCAGTTCTTC. This codes for CASSSYTGTSGSHEQFF.

The chain uses TRBV11-2 and TRBJ2-5, with D maybe TRBD2 (6 bases). Trimming left V 1 base short and J 7 bases short, with 16 bases between. The CDR3 has 15 amino acids. Germline V gives CDR1 SGHAT, CDR2 FQNNGV. This CDR3 is CASSLVSLLGGTQYF. CDR3 in DNA: TGTGCCAGCAGCTTAGTTTCTCTTTTGGGAGGGACCCAGTACTTC.

This clone was found once. The DNA for the CDR3 is TGCGCCAGCCGCCCCTTGGGCAGGGAGGATTCACCCCTCCACTTT. This translates into CASRPLGREDSPLHF. This chain links TRBV5-1 with TRBJ1-6; TRBD1 might be the D (5 bases). Trimming left V 7 bases short and J 8 bases short, with 19 bases between. The CDR3 is made up of 15 amino acids. The V gene's germline CDR1 is SGHRS and CDR2 YFSETQ.

This clone was recorded only once. The V call is TRBV3-1 (or the pseudogene TRBV3-2), the J call TRBJ2-1; weak D call: TRBD2 (6 bases). Trimming shortened V by 3 bases and J by 7 bases, and 16 bases separated the two germline ends. CDR1 is LGHDT, CDR2 YNNKEL, per germline (reference sequence). The CDR3 contains 15 residues. The CDR3, as DNA: TGTGCCAGCAGCCACCCAACGGGAGTGGGGAATGAGCAGTTCTTC. It specifies CASSHPTGVGNEQFF.

The rearrangement joins TRBV18 to TRBJ1-3, with 12 bases aligning to TRBD1. The V gene end was trimmed by 3 bases and the J gene end by 4 bases; junction bases not matched to a gene: 7. Germline CDR1 KGHSH, CDR2 LQKENI. This CDR3 contains 17 residues. CDR3 loop: CASSPRGQGARGNTIYF. The CDR3, as DNA: TGTGCCAGCTCACCCCGGGGACAGGGGGCGAGAGGAAACACCATATATTTT.

The chain carries TRBV7-3 and TRBJ2-5; perhaps TRBD1 as D (7 bases). V lost 1 base and J lost 2, with 11 bases in between. Germline-derived CDR1 and CDR2 are SGHTA and FQGTGA. This CDR3 comprises 15 residues. The DNA of the CDR3 is TGTGCCAGCAGCTTAAGCGGGACAGCACAAGAGACCCAGTACTTC. Protein sequence: CASSLSGTAQETQYF.

The chain links TRBV6-2 or TRBV6-3 to TRBJ2-3; TRBD1 agrees at 9 bases. The V segment lost 2 bases and the J segment 0 bases; nucleotides outside the gene matches: 9. The CDR3 sequence is 18 residues long. Germline values: CDR1 MNHEY, CDR2 SVGEGT. The CDR3 DNA follows: TGTGCCAGCAGTTACCTGTCTAGGACAGGGGCCAGCACAGATACGCAGTATTTT. This sequence encodes CASSYLSRTGASTDTQYF.

The chain joins TRBV7-2 to TRBJ2-7; D gene ambiguous. With 5 bases removed from V and 0 bases from J, the gap between germline ends came to 11 bases. Per germline, CDR1 SGHTA and CDR2 FQGNSA. This CDR3 comprises 14 residues. The CDR3 loop is CASSRGRSSYEQYF. The CDR3 coding sequence is TGTGCCAGCAGCCGCGGTAGGAGCTCCTACGAGCAGTACTTC. The variable domain in full, completed from reference TRBV7-2 and TRBJ2-7, reads GAGVSQSPSNKVTEKGKDVELRCDPISGHTALYWYRQSLGQGLEFLIYFQGNSAPDKSGLPSDRFSAERTGGSVSTLTIQRTQQEDSAVYLCASSRGRSSYEQYFGPGTRLTVT.

The chain links TRBV5-5 to TRBJ2-7; 10 nucleotides match TRBD1. CDR3 length equals 15 residues. CDR1 and CDR2 (germline): SGHKS, YYEKEE (reference sequence). The V and J ends lost 4 bases and 0 bases, in that order; junction bases with no gene match: 4. CDR3 sequence: CASSPGTGDSYEQYF. The CDR3 nucleotides are TGTGCCAGCAGCCCAGGGACAGGGGACTCCTACGAGCAGTACTTC.

The gene calls are TRBV15 and TRBJ1-1; a weak D match, TRBD1 (5 bases). V dropped 1 base and J dropped 1 base, with 13 bases sitting between them. CDR3 size: 16 residues. Germline V gives CDR1 LNHNV, CDR2 YYDKDF (reference sequence). The CDR3 region is CATSRAFRQGNTEAFF. In DNA, the CDR3 is TGTGCCACCAGCAGAGCGTTTAGGCAGGGGAACACTGAAGCTTTCTTT.